The 9 T cell receptor beta chains below come from one sample, sequenced in a study of blood T cells in healthy people across ages. Primed by a sample-barcoded 5' primer and a J-beta primer mix, a second PCR proceeded for 7 to 11 cycles. TCRdb re-called the 5' RACE reads through MiXCR, storing one row per CDR3 protein. The sample includes roughly 1.9 million distinct CDR3 sequences, about two fifths of them seen just once. The sequencing sample was made of blood. These receptors originate from a human donor in good health.

The rearrangement uses TRBV12-3 or TRBV12-4 and TRBJ1-1; D remains ambiguous. The CDR3 runs to 15 residues. Trimming left V 6 bases short and J 4 bases short, with 18 bases between. In DNA, the CDR3 is TGTGCCAGCAGCCTCCCCCGGTCAGAAGGCACTGAAGCTTTCTTT. This codes for CASSLPRSEGTEAFF.

This clonotype was seen once. The chain recombines TRBV11-1 with TRBJ2-3; 7 bases fit TRBD1. The germline gives CDR1 SGHAT, CDR2 FQDESV (reference sequence). This CDR3 comprises 16 residues. Trimming removed 5 bases from V and 10 bases from J; junction bases left unmatched: 18. As DNA, the CDR3 is TGTGCCAGCAGCGCCCCGGGACAGCGACCTGGGGATGCGCAGTATTTT. Amino acids: CASSAPGQRPGDAQYF.

This clonotype was detected only a few times. V usage is TRBV7-9 and J usage is TRBJ2-1, with a tentative D call TRBD1 (6 bases). The germline gives CDR1 SEHNR, CDR2 FQNEAQ (reference sequence). Trimming pared 0 bases from V and 13 bases from J, leaving 19 bases between. The CDR3 length is 15 residues. The CDR3 reads CASSLALAGVKTQFF. CDR3 in DNA: TGTGCCAGCAGCTTAGCCTTGGCAGGGGTAAAGACCCAGTTCTTC.

This clonotype was detected a few times. V is TRBV12-3 or TRBV12-4 and J is TRBJ2-3; D possibly corresponds to TRBD2 (6 bases). Trimming stripped 3 bases from V and 5 bases from J, with 12 bases between. This CDR3 has 14 residues. The chain's CDR3 is CASSFMGRGDTQYF. The CDR3 nucleotides are TGTGCCAGCAGTTTTATGGGGCGGGGAGATACGCAGTATTTT.

This clonotype has only a few counts. The gene calls are TRBV27 and TRBJ1-1; D perhaps matches TRBD1 (5 bases). The V end lost 5 bases, the J end lost 5 bases, and 18 bases lay between the germline ends. The CDR3 has 15 amino acids. Germline assignment: CDR1 MNHEY and CDR2 SMNVEV (reference sequence). As DNA, the CDR3 is TGTGCCAGCAGTAAAACCGGGACTTTTCGTACTGAAGCTTTCTTT. Amino acid sequence: CASSKTGTFRTEAFF.

This clonotype has only a few counts. The chain links TRBV15 to TRBJ2-1; the D gene is possibly TRBD1 (6 bases). The V gene lost 0 bases and the J gene lost 5 bases, with 14 bases spanning the gap. Looked up from germline, CDR1 is LNHNV and CDR2 is YYDKDF (reference sequence). This CDR3 comprises 16 residues. CDR3 residues: CATSRDKGVPDNEQFF. The CDR3 DNA sequence: TGTGCCACCAGCAGAGATAAGGGGGTACCTGACAATGAGCAGTTCTTC.

The chain links TRBV20-1 to TRBJ2-7; D not certain. The CDR3 spans 11 residues. V was clipped by 4 bases and J by 4 bases, with 8 bases between them. Germline CDR1 reads DFQATT; CDR2 reads SNEGSKA (reference sequence). The CDR3, as DNA: TGCAGTGCTATTAGGAGTTACGAGCAGTACTTC. Its protein product is CSAIRSYEQYF.

This clonotype has a handful of counts. The chain joins TRBV3-1 to TRBJ2-7; D is uncertain. The germline gives CDR1 LGHDT, CDR2 YNNKEL (reference sequence). This CDR3 is built from 15 residues. Between the trimmed V and J ends, which lost 7 bases and 4 bases, there was a span of 20 bases. CDR3 in DNA: TGTGCCAGCACCCTCAGCGCGGTCGGCAGGTACGAGCAGTACTTC. Translation gives CASTLSAVGRYEQYF.

The J gene is TRBJ1-2, the V gene TRBV24-1; unclear D gene. The CDR3 runs to 13 residues. V was clipped by 5 bases and J by 1 base, with 7 bases between them. Germline CDR1 reads KGHDR; CDR2 reads SFDVKD. The CDR3 loop is CATSVGLNYGYTF. CDR3 sequence (DNA): TGTGCCACCAGTGTGGGTCTTAACTATGGCTACACCTTC.